A single sample is the source of the 18 T cell receptor beta chains below, sequenced in a study of blood T cell repertoires in COVID-19. The assay was immunoSEQ multiplex PCR, and TCRdb's table has in-frame clones only and misses some. The sample includes roughly 200,000 clones, roughly 82% of them seen just once. The sequenced material came from PBMCs or T cells enriched from blood (not recorded which). The receptors stem from a man aged 40-50 years who had recovered from COVID-19.

This chain uses TRBV29-1 with TRBJ2-6, with D hard to call. The V gene lost 5 bases and the J gene lost 0 bases, with 2 bases spanning the gap. Germline CDR1 reads SQVTM; CDR2 reads ANQGSEA. CDR3 length: 12 residues. This CDR3 reads CSVYSGANVLTF. The CDR3 DNA sequence: TGCAGCGTTTACTCTGGGGCCAACGTCCTGACTTTC. The variable domain in full, with the rest retrieved from reference TRBV29-1 and TRBJ2-6, is SAVISQKPSRDICQRGTSLTIQCQVDSQVTMMFWYRQQPGQSLTLIATANQGSEATYESGFVIDKFPISRPNLTFSTLTVSNMSPEDSSIYLCSVYSGANVLTFGAGSRLTVL.

The gene calls are TRBV4-2 and TRBJ2-7, with 7 bases lining up with TRBD1. Per the germline V gene, CDR1 is LGHNA and CDR2 is YNFKEQ. J lost 2 bases, V lost 3 bases, and 7 bases had no gene match. The CDR3 runs to 15 residues. The CDR3 region has the DNA TGTGCCAGCAGCCACGACCCGGGACAGACCTACGAGCAGTACTTC. It is translated as CASSHDPGQTYEQYF.

The rearrangement joins TRBV19 to TRBJ1-2, with D unclear. Trimming removed 2 bases from V and 5 bases from J, with 9 bases in between. This CDR3 spans 13 amino acids. The germline V gene has CDR1 LNHDA and CDR2 SQIVND (reference sequence). The CDR3: CASSIPGEYGYTF. In nucleotides, the CDR3 is TGTGCCAGTAGTATACCTGGAGAGTATGGCTACACCTTC.

The chain employs TRBV19 and TRBJ2-1; weak D call: TRBD1 (6 bases). Trimming removed 1 base at V and 8 bases at J, with 9 bases between. The CDR3 is 13 residues long. In germline, CDR1 is LNHDA, CDR2 SQIVND (reference sequence). The CDR3 region is CASSIGRGDEQFF. In nucleotides, the CDR3 is TGTGCCAGTAGTATAGGCAGGGGAGATGAGCAGTTCTTC.

V and J are TRBV11-3 and TRBJ2-1; 9 bases map to TRBD1. The junction had 7 bases not matched to a gene; V was cut back by 5 bases and J by 5 bases. Germline loops: CDR1 SGHNT, CDR2 YENEEA. The CDR3 is 15 residues long. For the CDR3, the DNA is TGTGCCAGCAGCCAGCGGGACAGGGTTAACAATGAGCAGTTCTTC. It yields the protein CASSQRDRVNNEQFF. Supplemented by reference TRBV11-3 and TRBJ2-1, the full variable domain reads EAGVVQSPRYKIIEKKQPVAFWCNPISGHNTLYWYLQNLGQGPELLIRYENEEAVDDSQLPKDRFSAERLKGVDSTLKIQPAELGDSAVYLCASSQRDRVNNEQFFGPGTRLTVL.

The chain couples TRBV5-4 to TRBJ2-2, with 10 bases fitting TRBD2. The V gene end was trimmed by 4 bases and the J gene end by 1 base; junction bases not matched to a gene: 4. The CDR3 consists of 16 residues. Germline V lookup: CDR1 SGHNT, CDR2 YYREEE (reference sequence). The CDR3, as DNA: TGTGCCAGCAGCCCTATAGCGGGAGGGAACACCGGGGAGCTGTTTTTT. This translates into CASSPIAGGNTGELFF.

This clone has a handful of counts. CDR3 loop: CASSLGSRDSENTEAFF. In DNA, the CDR3 is TGTGCCAGCAGTTTGGGGTCCAGGGACTCGGAGAACACTGAAGCTTTCTTT. The rearrangement joins TRBV28 to TRBJ1-1; a possible D gene is TRBD1 (5 bases). Germline CDR1 MDHEN, CDR2 SYDVKM. The CDR3 totals 17 residues. V was pared by 3 bases and J by 1 base, with 18 bases between.

This clone was seen a single time. The chain links TRBV6-6 to TRBJ1-5, with D possibly matching TRBD1 (5 bases). The CDR3 spans 13 residues. Trimming took 10 bases from V and 6 from J, leaving 16 bases between them. Germline CDR1 and CDR2: MNHNY and SVGAGI (reference sequence). CDR3 nucleotides: TGTGCCACCACCGGGCAGGGACTTCAGCCCCAGCATTTT. This translates into CATTGQGLQPQHF.

This rearrangement joins TRBV6-1 to TRBJ1-2; TRBD1 matches 7 bases. The length of the CDR3 is 17 residues. J lost 2 bases, V lost 4 bases, and 13 bases had no gene match. CDR1 MNHNS and CDR2 SASEGT come from the germline V gene. The CDR3 protein is CASSVKRTGTTNYGYTF. Here the CDR3 DNA reads TGTGCCAGCAGTGTCAAGAGGACAGGAACGACAAACTATGGCTACACCTTC.

This clone was observed many times. The chain couples TRBV3-1 (or the pseudogene TRBV3-2) to TRBJ1-3; D is possibly TRBD1 (5 bases). V was cut by 4 bases and J by 2 bases, with 9 bases left in between. CDR3 size: 14 residues. Germline V lookup: CDR1 LGHDT, CDR2 YNNKEL (reference sequence). DNA for the CDR3: TGTGCCAGCAGCCCCAGGGAGGCTGGAAACACCATATATTTT. Protein: CASSPREAGNTIYF.

A single count supports this clone. CDR3 region: CASSYAARTYGYTF. CDR3 nucleotides: TGTGCCAGCAGTTATGCGGCCCGCACCTATGGCTACACCTTC. The chain joins TRBV28 to TRBJ1-2; D is unresolved. This CDR3 has 14 amino acids. CDR1 and CDR2 from the germline V gene are MDHEN and SYDVKM. With 4 bases removed from V and 4 bases from J, the gap between germline ends came to 13 bases.

V is TRBV6-5 and J is TRBJ2-3; TRBD1 might be the D (5 bases). The V gene's germline CDR1 is MNHEY and CDR2 SVGAGI. V lost 6 bases and J 0 bases, leaving 10 bases between the germline ends. This CDR3 is built from 14 residues. CDR3 sequence reads: CASRLTESTDTQYF. Here the CDR3 DNA reads TGTGCCAGCAGGCTGACAGAAAGCACAGATACGCAGTATTTT.

This clone was recorded only once. The chain combines TRBV10-3 with TRBJ2-1; the match to TRBD2 covers 13 bases. Germline V gene lookup returns CDR1 ENHRY and CDR2 SYGVKD. The CDR3 is 14 residues long. V gave up 10 bases and J gave up 7 bases; unmatched junction bases: 7. The CDR3 sequence is CATLSLAGGNEQFF. CDR3 nucleotide sequence: TGTGCCACCTTATCACTAGCGGGAGGGAATGAGCAGTTCTTC.

This chain joins TRBV7-3 and TRBJ1-2; 8 bases line up with TRBD1. Trimming took 3 bases from V and 4 from J; bases not matched to a gene: 4. CDR1 is SGHTA, CDR2 FQGTGA, per germline. This CDR3 region has 14 residues. CDR3 sequence (DNA): TGTGCCAGCAGCTTGGATACAGGGGGCTATGGCTACACCTTC. This gives the protein CASSLDTGGYGYTF.

The V gene is TRBV19, the J gene TRBJ1-5; 8 nucleotides align to TRBD1. The CDR3 runs to 15 residues. The germline gives CDR1 LNHDA, CDR2 SQIVND (reference sequence). V shed 7 bases and J 7 bases; nucleotides not matched to a gene: 12. CDR3: CASNRDRTTGQPQHF. The DNA of the CDR3 is TGTGCCAGTAATCGGGACAGGACCACTGGACAGCCCCAGCATTTT. The variable domain in full, with the rest retrieved from reference TRBV19 and TRBJ1-5, is DGGITQSPKYLFRKEGQNVTLSCEQNLNHDAMYWYRQDPGQGLRLIYYSQIVNDFQKGDIAEGYSVSREKKESFPLTVTSAQKNPTAFYLCASNRDRTTGQPQHFGDGTRLSIL.

This sequence joins TRBV25-1 and TRBJ1-1; D is ambiguous. The germline gives CDR1 MGHDK, CDR2 SYGVNS. CDR3 length: 14 amino acids. With 3 bases removed from V and 2 bases from J, the gap between germline ends came to 10 bases. The CDR3 here is CASSDGVVNTEAFF. CDR3 nucleotides: TGTGCCAGCAGTGACGGTGTGGTAAACACTGAAGCTTTCTTT.

The chain carries TRBV28 and TRBJ2-1; TRBD1 aligns across 8 bases. V lost 8 bases to trimming and J lost 7 bases; unmatched junction nucleotides: 10. Looked up from germline, CDR1 is MDHEN and CDR2 is SYDVKM. The CDR3 loop spans 14 amino acids. CDR3 residues: CASLRAGGENEQFF. DNA for the CDR3: TGTGCCAGCCTAAGGGCAGGGGGCGAGAATGAGCAGTTCTTC.

The chain uses TRBV6-2 or TRBV6-3 and TRBJ2-3, with 7 bases aligning to TRBD2. Unmatched junction bases numbered 25, after V lost 2 bases and J lost 5 bases. The CDR3 consists of 21 residues. The germline V gene has CDR1 MNHEY and CDR2 SVGEGT. In DNA, the CDR3 is TGTGCCAGCAGTTACCCTAAAACCGGGCTAGCGGTCGCCCTACCCCAAGATACGCAGTATTTT. Its translation is CASSYPKTGLAVALPQDTQYF.